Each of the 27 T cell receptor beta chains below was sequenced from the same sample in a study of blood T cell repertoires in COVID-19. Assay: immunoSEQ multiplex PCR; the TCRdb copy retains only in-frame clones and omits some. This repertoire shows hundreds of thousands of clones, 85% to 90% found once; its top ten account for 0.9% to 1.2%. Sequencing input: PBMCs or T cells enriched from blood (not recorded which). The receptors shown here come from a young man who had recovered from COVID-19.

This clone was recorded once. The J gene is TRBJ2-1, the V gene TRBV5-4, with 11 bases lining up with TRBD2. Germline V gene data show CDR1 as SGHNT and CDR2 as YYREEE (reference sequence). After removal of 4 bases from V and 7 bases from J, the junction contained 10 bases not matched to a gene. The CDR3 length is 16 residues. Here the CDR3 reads CASSPVAGGPGNEQFF. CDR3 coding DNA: TGTGCCAGCAGCCCTGTAGCGGGAGGGCCCGGAAATGAGCAGTTCTTC.

CDR3: CASIDTNTGELFF. CDR3 DNA sequence: TGTGCCAGTATCGACACCAACACCGGGGAGCTGTTTTTT. The chain is built from TRBV12-3 or TRBV12-4 and TRBJ2-2; D gene uncertain. Trimming shortened V by 9 bases and J by 2 bases, and 10 bases separated the two germline ends. The CDR3 length is 13 residues.

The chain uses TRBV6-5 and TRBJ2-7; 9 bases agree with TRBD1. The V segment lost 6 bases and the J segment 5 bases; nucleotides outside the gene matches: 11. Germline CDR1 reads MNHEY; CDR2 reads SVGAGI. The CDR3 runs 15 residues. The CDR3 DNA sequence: TGTGCCAGCAGCCGACCTTGGGACAGGGTGAACGAGCAGTACTTC. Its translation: CASSRPWDRVNEQYF.

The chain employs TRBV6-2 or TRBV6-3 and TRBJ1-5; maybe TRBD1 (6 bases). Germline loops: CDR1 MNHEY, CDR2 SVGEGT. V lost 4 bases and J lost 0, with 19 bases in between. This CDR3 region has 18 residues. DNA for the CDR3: TGTGCCAGCAGTTCGGCCTGGACCAGGGGTTATAGCAATCAGCCCCAGCATTTT. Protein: CASSSAWTRGYSNQPQHF.

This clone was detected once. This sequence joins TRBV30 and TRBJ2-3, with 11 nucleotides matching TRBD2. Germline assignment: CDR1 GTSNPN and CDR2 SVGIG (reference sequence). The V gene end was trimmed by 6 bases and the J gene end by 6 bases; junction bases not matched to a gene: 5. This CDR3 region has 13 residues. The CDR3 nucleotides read TGTGCCTGTTCCTTAGCGGGAGGGGATACGCAGTATTTT. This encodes CACSLAGGDTQYF.

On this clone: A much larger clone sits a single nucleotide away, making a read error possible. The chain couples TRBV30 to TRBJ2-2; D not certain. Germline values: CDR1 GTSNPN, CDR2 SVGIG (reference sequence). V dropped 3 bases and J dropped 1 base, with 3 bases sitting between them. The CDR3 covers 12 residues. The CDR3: CAWSGNTGELFF. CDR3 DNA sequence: TGTGCCTGGAGCGGGAACACCGGGGAGCTGTTTTTT.

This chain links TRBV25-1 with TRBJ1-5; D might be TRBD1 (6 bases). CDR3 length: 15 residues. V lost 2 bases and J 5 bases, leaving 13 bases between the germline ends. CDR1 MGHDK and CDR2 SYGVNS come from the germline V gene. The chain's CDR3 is CASSETAGADQPQHF. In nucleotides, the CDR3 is TGTGCCAGCAGTGAAACGGCAGGGGCCGATCAGCCCCAGCATTTT.

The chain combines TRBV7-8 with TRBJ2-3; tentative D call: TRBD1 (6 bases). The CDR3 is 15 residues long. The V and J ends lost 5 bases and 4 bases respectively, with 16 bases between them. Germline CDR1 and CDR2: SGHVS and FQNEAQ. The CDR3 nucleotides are TGTGCCAGCAGCCCCGGGACACTTGGGTCAGATACGCAGTATTTT. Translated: CASSPGTLGSDTQYF. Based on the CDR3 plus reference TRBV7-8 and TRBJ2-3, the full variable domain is GAGVSQSPRYKVAKRGQDVALRCDPISGHVSLFWYQQALGQGPEFLTYFQNEAQLDKSGLPSDRFFAERPEGSVSTLKIQRTQQEDSAVYLCASSPGTLGSDTQYFGPGTRLTVL.

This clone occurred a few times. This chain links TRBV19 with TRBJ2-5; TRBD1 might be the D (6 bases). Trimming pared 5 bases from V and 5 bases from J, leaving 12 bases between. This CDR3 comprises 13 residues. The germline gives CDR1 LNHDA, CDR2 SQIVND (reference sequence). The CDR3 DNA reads TGTGCCAGTAGTTTCACAGGGCGGGAGACCCAGTACTTC. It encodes CASSFTGRETQYF.

The chain's CDR3 is CASRLDRQGGFEKLFF. CDR3 nucleotide sequence: TGTGCAAGTCGCTTAGACCGACAGGGGGGTTTTGAAAAACTGTTTTTT. The chain recombines TRBV12-2 with TRBJ1-4; the table's D call of TRBD1 was not tested on the DNA. TRBV12-2 is labeled a pseudogene. The CDR3 covers 16 residues.

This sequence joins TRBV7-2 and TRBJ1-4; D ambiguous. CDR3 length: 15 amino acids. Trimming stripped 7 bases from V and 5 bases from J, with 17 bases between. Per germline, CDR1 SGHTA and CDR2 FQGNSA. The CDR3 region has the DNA TGTGCCAGCACTGCAGCTAGTGCTGGGAATGAAAAACTGTTTTTT. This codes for CASTAASAGNEKLFF.

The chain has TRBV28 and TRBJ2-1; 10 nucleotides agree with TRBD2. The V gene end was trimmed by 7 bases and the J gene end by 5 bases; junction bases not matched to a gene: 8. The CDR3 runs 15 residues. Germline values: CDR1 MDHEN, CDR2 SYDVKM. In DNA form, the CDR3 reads TGTGCCAGCAAGCGGGAGGGAAAAGGAGACAATGAGCAGTTCTTC. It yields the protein CASKREGKGDNEQFF.

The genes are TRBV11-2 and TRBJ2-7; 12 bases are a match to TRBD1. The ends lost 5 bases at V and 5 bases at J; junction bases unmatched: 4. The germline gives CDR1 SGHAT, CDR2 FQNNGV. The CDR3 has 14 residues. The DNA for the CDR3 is TGTGCCAGCAGCCCCGGGACAGGGGGCCACGAGCAGTACTTC. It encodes CASSPGTGGHEQYF.

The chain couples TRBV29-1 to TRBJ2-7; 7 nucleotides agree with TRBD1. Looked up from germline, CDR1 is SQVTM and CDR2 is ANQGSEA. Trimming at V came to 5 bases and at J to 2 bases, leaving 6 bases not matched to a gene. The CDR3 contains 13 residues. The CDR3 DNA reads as TGCAGCGTTACCGGGACAGTTACCTACGAGCAGTACTTC. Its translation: CSVTGTVTYEQYF.

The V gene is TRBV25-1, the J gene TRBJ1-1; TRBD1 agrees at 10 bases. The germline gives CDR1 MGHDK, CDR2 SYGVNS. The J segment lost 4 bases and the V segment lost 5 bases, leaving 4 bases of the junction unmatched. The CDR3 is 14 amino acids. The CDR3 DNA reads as TGTGCCAGCAGTCCCAGGGACAGGGGCACTGAAGCTTTCTTT. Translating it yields CASSPRDRGTEAFF.

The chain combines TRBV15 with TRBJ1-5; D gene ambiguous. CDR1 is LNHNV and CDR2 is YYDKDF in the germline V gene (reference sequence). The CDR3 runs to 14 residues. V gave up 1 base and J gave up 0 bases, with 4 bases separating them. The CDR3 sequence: CATSRGYSNQPQHF. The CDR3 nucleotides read TGTGCCACCAGCAGAGGTTATAGCAATCAGCCCCAGCATTTT.

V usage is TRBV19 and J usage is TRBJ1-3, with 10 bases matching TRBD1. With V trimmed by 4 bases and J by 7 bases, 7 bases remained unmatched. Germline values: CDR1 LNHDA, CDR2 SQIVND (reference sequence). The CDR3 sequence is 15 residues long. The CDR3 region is CASSNSGTGVNTIYF. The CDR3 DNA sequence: TGTGCCAGTAGTAACTCCGGGACAGGGGTGAACACCATATATTTT.

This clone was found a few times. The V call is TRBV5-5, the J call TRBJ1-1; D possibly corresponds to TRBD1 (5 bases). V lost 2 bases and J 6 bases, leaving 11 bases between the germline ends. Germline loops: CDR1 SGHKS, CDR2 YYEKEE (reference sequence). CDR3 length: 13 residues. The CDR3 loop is CASSLIDSAEAFF. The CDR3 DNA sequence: TGTGCCAGCAGCTTAATAGACAGCGCTGAAGCTTTCTTT.

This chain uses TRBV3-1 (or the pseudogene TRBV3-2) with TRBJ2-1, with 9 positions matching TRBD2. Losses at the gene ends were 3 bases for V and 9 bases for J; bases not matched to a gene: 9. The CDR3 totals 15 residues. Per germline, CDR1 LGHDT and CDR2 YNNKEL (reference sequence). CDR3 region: CASSQGASGTSEQFF. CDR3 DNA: TGTGCCAGCAGCCAGGGGGCTAGCGGGACGAGTGAGCAGTTCTTC.

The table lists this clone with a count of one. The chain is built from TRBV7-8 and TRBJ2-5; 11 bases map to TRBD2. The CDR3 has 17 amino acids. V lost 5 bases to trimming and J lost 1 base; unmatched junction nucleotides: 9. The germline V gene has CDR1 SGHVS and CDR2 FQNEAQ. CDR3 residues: CASSPIGLAGFQETQYF. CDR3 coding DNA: TGTGCCAGCAGCCCAATAGGACTAGCGGGTTTCCAAGAGACCCAGTACTTC.

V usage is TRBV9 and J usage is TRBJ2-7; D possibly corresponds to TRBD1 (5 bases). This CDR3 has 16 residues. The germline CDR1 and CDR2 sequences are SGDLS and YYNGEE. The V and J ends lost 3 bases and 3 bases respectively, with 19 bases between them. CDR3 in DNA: TGTGCCAGCAGCGGCCGATCAGGGAATATTGGCTACGAGCAGTACTTC. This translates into CASSGRSGNIGYEQYF.

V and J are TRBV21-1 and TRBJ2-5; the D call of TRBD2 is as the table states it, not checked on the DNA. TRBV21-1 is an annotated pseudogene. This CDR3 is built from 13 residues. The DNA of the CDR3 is TGTGCCAGCAGCAAAGGAGATCGGGAGACCCAGTACTTC. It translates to CASSKGDRETQYF.

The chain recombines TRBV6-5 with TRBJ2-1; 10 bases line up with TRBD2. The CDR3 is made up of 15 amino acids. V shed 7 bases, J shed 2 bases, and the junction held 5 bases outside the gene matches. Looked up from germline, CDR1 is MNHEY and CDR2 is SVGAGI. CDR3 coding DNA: TGTGCCAGCACGGCTAGCGGGAGCCCCTACAATGAGCAGTTCTTC. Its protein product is CASTASGSPYNEQFF.

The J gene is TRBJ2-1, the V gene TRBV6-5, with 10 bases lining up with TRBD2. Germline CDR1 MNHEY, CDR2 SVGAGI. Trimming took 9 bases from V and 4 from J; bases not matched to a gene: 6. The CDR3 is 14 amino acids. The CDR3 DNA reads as TGTGCCAGGGGAGCGGGAGGGGGGTACAATGAGCAGTTCTTC. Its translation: CARGAGGGYNEQFF.

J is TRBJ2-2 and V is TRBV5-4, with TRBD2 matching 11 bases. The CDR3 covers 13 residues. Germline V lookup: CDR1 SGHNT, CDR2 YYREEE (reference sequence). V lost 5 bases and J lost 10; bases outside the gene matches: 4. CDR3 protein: CASSLAGGEELFF. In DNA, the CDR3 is TGTGCCAGCAGTTTAGCGGGAGGGGAGGAGCTGTTTTTT.

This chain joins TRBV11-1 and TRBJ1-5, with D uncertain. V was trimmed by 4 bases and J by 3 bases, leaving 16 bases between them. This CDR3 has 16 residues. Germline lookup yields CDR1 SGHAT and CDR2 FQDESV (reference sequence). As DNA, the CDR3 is TGTGCCAGCAGCTCCGTAAGACGGGAAATCAATCAGCCCCAGCATTTT. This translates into CASSSVRREINQPQHF.

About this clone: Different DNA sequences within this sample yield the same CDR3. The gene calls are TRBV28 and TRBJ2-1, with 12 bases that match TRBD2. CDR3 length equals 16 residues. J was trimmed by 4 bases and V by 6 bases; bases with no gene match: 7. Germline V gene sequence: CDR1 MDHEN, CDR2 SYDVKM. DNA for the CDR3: TGTGCCAGCAGCCTGCTAGCGGGAGGGTCTTACAATGAGCAGTTCTTC. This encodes CASSLLAGGSYNEQFF.